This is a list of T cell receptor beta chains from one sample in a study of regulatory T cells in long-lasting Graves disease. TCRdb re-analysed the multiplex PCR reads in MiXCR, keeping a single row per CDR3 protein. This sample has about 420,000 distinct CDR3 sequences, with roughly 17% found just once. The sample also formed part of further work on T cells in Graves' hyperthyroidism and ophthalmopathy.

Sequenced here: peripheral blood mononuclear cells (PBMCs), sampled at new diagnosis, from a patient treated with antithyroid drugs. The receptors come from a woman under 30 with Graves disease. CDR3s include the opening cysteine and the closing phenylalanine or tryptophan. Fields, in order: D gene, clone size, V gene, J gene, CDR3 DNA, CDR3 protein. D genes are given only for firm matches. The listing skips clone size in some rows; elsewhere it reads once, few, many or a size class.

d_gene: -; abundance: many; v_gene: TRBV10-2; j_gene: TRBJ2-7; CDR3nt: TGCGCCAGCAGTGAGTCGACCTACGAGCAGTACTTC; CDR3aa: CASSESTYEQYF
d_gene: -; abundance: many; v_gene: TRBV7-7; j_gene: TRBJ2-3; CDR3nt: TGTGCTAGCAGCCCTCTCCCGACAGATACGCAGTATTTT; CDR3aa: CASSPLPTDTQYF
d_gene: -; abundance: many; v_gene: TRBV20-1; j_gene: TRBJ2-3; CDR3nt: TGCAGTGCTAGCCATAGTTCCGAATCCACAGATACGCAGTATTTT; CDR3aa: CSASHSSESTDTQYF
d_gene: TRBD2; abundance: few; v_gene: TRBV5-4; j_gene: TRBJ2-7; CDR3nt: TGTGCCAGCAGCAACACCGGGACTAGCGGGAACGAGCAGTACTTC; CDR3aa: CASSNTGTSGNEQYF
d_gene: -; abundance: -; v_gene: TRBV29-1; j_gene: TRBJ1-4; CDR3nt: TGCAGCGTTGCGGGTGAAAGTGAAAAACTGTTTTTT; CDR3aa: CSVAGESEKLFF
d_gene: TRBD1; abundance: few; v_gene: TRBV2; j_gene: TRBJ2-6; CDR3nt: TGTGCCAGCAAACAGGGGTCCTCTGGGGCCAACGTCCTGACTTTC; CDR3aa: CASKQGSSGANVLTF
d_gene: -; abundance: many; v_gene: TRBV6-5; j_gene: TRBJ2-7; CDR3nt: TGTGCCAGCAGTTACTCGACAGTTACGTACGTCTACGAGCAGTACTTC; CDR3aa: CASSYSTVTYVYEQYF
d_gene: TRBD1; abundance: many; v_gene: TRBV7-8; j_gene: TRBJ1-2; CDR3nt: TGTGCCAGCAGCTACAGGGGACCAAATGGCTACACCTTC; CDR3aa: CASSYRGPNGYTF
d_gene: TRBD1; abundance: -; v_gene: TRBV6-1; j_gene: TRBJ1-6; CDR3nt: TGTGCCAGCAGTGTACAGGGGATTAATTCACCCCTCCACTTT; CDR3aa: CASSVQGINSPLHF
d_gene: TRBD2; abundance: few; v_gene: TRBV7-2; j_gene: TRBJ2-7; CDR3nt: TGTGCCAGCAGCTTAGAGGGGACTAGCGGGCTATCCTACGAGCAGTACTTC; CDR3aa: CASSLEGTSGLSYEQYF
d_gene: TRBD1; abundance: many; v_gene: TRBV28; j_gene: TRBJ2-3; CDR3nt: TGTGCCAGCAGTTCTCAATTGGGACAGGGTCGGACAGATACGCAGTATTTT; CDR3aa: CASSSQLGQGRTDTQYF
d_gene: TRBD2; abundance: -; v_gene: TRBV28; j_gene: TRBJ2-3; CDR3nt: TGTGCCAGCAGTCTCTTAGCGGGAGATCAGACAGATACGCAGTATTTT; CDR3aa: CASSLLAGDQTDTQYF
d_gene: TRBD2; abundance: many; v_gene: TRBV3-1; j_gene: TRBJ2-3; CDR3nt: TGTGCCAGCACTAGCGGGACAGATACGCAGTATTTT; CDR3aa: CASTSGTDTQYF
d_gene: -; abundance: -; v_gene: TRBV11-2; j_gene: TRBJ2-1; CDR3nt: TGTGCCAGCAGCTTAGATCCCTATCGTAAAGGAAATGAGCAGTTCTTC; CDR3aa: CASSLDPYRKGNEQFF
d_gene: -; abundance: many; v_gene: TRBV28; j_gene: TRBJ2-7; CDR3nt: TGTGCCAGCAGTTTCGGGACGTTGGGATACGAGCAGTACTTC; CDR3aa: CASSFGTLGYEQYF
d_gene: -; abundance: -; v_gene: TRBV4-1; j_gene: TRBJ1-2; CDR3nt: TGCGCCAGCAGCCAAGATAGGGTTACCACCAGGGGCCGGGGCTATGGCTACACCTTC; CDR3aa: CASSQDRVTTRGRGYGYTF
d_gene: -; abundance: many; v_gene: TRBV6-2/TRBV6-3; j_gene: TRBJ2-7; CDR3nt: TGTGCCAGCAGTTCACCGGGAGTAACCTACGAGCAGTACTTC; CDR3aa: CASSSPGVTYEQYF
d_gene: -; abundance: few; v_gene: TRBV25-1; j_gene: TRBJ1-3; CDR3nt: TGTGCCAGCAGCGTGGGATCCTCTGGAAACACCATATATTTT; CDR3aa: CASSVGSSGNTIYF
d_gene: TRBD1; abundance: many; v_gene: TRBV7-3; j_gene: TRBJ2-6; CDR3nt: TGTGCCAGCAGCCCAGGGGGTACGGCCTACTCTGGGGCCAACGTCCTGACTTTC; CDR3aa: CASSPGGTAYSGANVLTF
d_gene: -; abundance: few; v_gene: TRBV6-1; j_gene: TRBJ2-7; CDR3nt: TGTGCCAGCAGGAAAGGGGCGAGCGAGCAGTACTTC; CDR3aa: CASRKGASEQYF
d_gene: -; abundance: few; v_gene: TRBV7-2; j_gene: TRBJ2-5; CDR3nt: TGTGCCAGCAGCAGGACTGGGCTTTCAACCCAAGAGACCCAGTACTTC; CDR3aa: CASSRTGLSTQETQYF
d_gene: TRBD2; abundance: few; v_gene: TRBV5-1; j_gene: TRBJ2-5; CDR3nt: TGCGCCAGCAGCCGGGGGACTAGCGGGAGGGGAGTTACGGAGACCCAGTACTTC; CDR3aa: CASSRGTSGRGVTETQYF
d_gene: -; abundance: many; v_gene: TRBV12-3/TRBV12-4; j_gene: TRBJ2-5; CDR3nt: TGTGCCAGCAGTTTCGGCCTAGGGGTTCGTGAGACCCAGTACTTC; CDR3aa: CASSFGLGVRETQYF
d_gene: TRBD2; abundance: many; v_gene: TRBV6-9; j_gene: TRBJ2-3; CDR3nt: TGTGCCAGCAGTTCCCGACTAGCGGGAGGGCCGAGAGATACGCAGTATTTT; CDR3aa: CASSSRLAGGPRDTQYF
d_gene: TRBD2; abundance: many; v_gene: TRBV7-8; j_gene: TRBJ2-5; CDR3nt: TGTGCCAGCAGCTTTAGCGGGAGGGCCGGCGAGACCCAGTACTTC; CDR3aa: CASSFSGRAGETQYF
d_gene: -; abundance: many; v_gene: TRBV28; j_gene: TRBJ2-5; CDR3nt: TGTGCCAGCAGTCTCCCCTGGGACTTGCAAGAGACCCAGTACTTC; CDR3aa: CASSLPWDLQETQYF
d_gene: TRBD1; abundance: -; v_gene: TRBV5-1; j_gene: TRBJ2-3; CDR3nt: TGCGCCAGCAGCTTAACGGACAGGGGAACAGATACGCAGTATTTT; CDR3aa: CASSLTDRGTDTQYF
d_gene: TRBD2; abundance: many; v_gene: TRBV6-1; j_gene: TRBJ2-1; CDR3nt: TGTGCCAGCAGGCGAGAAACTAGCGGCAGTGAGCAGTTCTTC; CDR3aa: CASRRETSGSEQFF
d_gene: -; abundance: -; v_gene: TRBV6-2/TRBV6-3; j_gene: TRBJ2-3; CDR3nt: TGTGCCAGCAGTTACAGGGCGGGTAGCACAGACACGCAGTATTTT; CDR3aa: CASSYRAGSTDTQYF
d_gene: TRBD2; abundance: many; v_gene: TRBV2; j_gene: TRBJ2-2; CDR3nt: TGTGCCAGCACTATGACTAGCGGGAGCCCCGGGGAGCTGTTTTTT; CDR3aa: CASTMTSGSPGELFF
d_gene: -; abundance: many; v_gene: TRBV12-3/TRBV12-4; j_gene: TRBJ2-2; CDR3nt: TGTGCCAGCAGTTTTATCAGGACAGGACTAGGCGGGGAGCTGTTTTTT; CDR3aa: CASSFIRTGLGGELFF
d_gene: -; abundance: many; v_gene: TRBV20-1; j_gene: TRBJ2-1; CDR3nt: TGCAGTGCTAGAGATTGGTCCGATGAGCAGTTCTTC; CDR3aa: CSARDWSDEQFF
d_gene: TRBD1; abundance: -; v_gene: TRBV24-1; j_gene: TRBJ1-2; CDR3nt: TGTGCCACCAGTGATCCAGGGGGCGCGGGTGGCTACACCTTC; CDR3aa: CATSDPGGAGGYTF
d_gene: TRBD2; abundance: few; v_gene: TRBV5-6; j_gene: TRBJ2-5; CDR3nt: TGTGCCAGCAGCTTGTGGCCTAGCGGGAGTTCTCAAGAGACCCAGTACTTC; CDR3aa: CASSLWPSGSSQETQYF
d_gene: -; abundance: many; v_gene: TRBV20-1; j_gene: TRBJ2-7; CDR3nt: TGCAGTGCTAGAGAACAAAGACAGTTCTACGAGCAGTACTTC; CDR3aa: CSAREQRQFYEQYF
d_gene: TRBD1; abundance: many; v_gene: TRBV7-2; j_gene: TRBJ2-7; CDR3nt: TGTGCCAGCAGCTTAAAGGACAGGGGAATCTCCATCGAGCAGTACTTC; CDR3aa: CASSLKDRGISIEQYF
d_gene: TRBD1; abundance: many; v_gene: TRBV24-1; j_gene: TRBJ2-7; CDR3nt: TGTGCCACCAGTGATACAAGGACAGGCCCCCCCTACGAGCAGTACTTC; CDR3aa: CATSDTRTGPPYEQYF
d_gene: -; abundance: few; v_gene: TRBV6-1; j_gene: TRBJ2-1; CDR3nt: TGTGCCAGCAGTCGGACTATCAATGAGCAGTTCTTC; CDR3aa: CASSRTINEQFF
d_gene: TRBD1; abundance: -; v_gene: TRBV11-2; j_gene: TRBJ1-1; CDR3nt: TGCGCCAGCAGCCCGGGACAGGGGGCGAGAACTGAAGCTTTCTTT; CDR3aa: CASSPGQGARTEAFF
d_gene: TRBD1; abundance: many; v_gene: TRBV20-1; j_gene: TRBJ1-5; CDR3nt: TGCAGTGCAACGGACAGGGGCAATCAGCCCCAGCATTTT; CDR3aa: CSATDRGNQPQHF
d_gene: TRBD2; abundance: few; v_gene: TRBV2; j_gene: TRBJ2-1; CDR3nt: TGTGCGTCGGCGGGGGGCTACAATGAGCAGTTCTTC; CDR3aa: CASAGGYNEQFF
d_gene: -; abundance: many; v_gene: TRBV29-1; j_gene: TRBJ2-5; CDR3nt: TGCAGCTTTGGGCCAGGGCCAGGAGAGACCCAGTACTTC; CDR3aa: CSFGPGPGETQYF
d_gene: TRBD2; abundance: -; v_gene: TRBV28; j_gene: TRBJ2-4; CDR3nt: TGTGCCAGCAGTTTCACCCCGGGACTAGCGGGAGGGGCGAGGGGAGAAGCCAAAAACATTCAGTACTTC; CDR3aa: CASSFTPGLAGGARGEAKNIQYF
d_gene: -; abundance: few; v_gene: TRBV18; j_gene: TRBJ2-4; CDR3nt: TGTGCCAGCTCCCCCGACCCAAAACTCAAAAACATTCAGTACTTC; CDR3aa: CASSPDPKLKNIQYF
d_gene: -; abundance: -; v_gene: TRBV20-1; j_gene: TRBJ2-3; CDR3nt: TGCAGTGCTCGGGACTCCGCCTCGGGGACGCAGTATTTT; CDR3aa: CSARDSASGTQYF
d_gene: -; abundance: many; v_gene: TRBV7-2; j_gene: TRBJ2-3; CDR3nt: TGTGCCAGCAACCTACTAGCTCGGTCAGATACGCAGTATTTT; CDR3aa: CASNLLARSDTQYF
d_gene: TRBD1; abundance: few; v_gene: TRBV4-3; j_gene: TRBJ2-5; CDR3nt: TGCGCCAGCAGCCAAGGGACAGGCTACTCCGGGACCCAGTACTTC; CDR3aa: CASSQGTGYSGTQYF
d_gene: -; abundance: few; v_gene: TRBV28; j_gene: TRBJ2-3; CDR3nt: TGTGCCAGCAGTCCCTTTTTTAGCGGACTCACAGATACGCAGTATTTT; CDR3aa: CASSPFFSGLTDTQYF
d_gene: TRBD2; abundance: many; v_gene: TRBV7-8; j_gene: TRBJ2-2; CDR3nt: TGTGCCAGCAGCTACAGAGCGGGAGGGCCGACCGGGGAGCTGTTTTTT; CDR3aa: CASSYRAGGPTGELFF
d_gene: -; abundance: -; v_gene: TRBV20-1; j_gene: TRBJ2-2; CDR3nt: TGCAGTGCTAACCGGGACTCCCCCACCGGGGAGCTGTTTTTT; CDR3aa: CSANRDSPTGELFF
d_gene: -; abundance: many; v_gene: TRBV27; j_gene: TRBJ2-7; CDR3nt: TGTGCCAGCACCCCGGTGGGGGACGTAGGCGAGCAGTACTTC; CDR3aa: CASTPVGDVGEQYF
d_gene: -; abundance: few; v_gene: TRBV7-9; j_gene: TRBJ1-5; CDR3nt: TGTGCCAGCAGAAAGGGAGTCAATCAGCCCCAGCATTTT; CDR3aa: CASRKGVNQPQHF
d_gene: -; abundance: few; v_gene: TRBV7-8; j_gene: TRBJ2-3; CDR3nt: -; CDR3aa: CASSFYICSASTGHGTDTQYF
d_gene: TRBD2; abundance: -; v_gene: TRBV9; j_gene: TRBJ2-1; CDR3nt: TGTGCCAGCAGCGCGGGGGGACTAGGCAATGAGCAGTTCTTC; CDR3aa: CASSAGGLGNEQFF
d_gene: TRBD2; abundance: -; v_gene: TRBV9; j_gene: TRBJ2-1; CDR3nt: TGTGCCAGCAGCGTCTCGGCTAGCGGATACAATGAGCAGTTCTTC; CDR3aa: CASSVSASGYNEQFF
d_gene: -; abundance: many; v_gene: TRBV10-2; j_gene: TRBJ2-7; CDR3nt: TGCGCCAGCAATCTGGACAGAGGCCCTTACGAGCAGTACTTC; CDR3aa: CASNLDRGPYEQYF
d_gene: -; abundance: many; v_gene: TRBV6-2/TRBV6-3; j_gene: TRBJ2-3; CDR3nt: TGTGCCAGCAGTCCCCGCCTACGCACAGATACGCAGTATTTT; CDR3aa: CASSPRLRTDTQYF
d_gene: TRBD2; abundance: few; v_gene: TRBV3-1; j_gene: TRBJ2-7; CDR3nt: TGTGCCAGCAGCTGGACTAGCGGGAGGAACGAGCAGTACTTC; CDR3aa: CASSWTSGRNEQYF